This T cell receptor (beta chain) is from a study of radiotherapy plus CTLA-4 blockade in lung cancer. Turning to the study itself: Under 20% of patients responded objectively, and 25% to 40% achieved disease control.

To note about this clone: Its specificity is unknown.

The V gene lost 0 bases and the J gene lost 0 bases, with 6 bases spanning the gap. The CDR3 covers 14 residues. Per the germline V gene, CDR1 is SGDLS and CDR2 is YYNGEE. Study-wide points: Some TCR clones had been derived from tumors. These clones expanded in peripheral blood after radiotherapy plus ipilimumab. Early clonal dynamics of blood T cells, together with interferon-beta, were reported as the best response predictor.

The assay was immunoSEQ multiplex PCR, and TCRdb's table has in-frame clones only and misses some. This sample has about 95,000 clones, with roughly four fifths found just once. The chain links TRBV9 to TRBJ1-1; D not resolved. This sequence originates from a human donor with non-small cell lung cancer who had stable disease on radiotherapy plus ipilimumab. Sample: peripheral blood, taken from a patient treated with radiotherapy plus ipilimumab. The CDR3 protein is CASSVGHLNTEAFF. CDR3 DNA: TGTGCCAGCAGCGTAGGACACTTGAACACTGAAGCTTTCTTT.